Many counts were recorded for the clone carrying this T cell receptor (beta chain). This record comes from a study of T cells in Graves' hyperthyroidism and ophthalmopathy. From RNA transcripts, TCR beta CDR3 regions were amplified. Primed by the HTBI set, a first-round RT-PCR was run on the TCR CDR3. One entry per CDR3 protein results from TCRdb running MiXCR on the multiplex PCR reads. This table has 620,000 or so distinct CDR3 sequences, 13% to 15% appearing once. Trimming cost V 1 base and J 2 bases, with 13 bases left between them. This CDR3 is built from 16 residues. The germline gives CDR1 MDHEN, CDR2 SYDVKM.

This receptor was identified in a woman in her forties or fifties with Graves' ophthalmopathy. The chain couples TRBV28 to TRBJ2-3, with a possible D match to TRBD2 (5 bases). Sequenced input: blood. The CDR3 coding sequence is TGTGCCAGCAGTTTATCGCAACTAGGGATCACAGATACGCAGTATTTT. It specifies CASSLSQLGITDTQYF.